This T cell receptor beta chain was retrieved from a study of blood T cell repertoires in COVID-19. Study details: Sources were T cells, B-cell-depleted T cells, or PBMCs; the material itself was cDNA or gDNA.

Germline assignment: CDR1 SGHTA and CDR2 FQGTGA. Trimming took 5 bases from V and 5 from J; bases not matched to a gene: 4. This CDR3 is built from 14 residues. Data came from immunoSEQ multiplex PCR; TCRdb stores just in-frame clones and leaves some out. This sample yields some 260,000 clones, of which roughly 77% are seen a single time; 3% to 3.5% belongs to the top ten. This rearrangement joins TRBV7-3 to TRBJ2-3, with TRBD1 matching 10 bases. This sequence originates from an elderly woman with acute or convalescent COVID-19. Input material: peripheral blood. CDR3 residues: CASSPGTGVDTQYF. CDR3 nucleotide sequence: TGTGCCAGCAGCCCTGGGACAGGGGTAGATACGCAGTATTTT.